The 16 T cell receptor beta chains reported below all come from one sample, sequenced in a study of radiotherapy plus CTLA-4 blockade in lung cancer. Libraries were prepared by immunoSEQ multiplex PCR; TCRdb keeps only in-frame clonotypes and omits some of them. The sample yields 40,000 to 45,000 clones, 77% seen once. The sample consisted of peripheral blood, taken from a patient treated with radiotherapy plus ipilimumab. These receptors were obtained from a human donor with non-small cell lung cancer whose response to radiotherapy plus ipilimumab could not be evaluated.

V gene TRBV5-4 combines with J gene TRBJ2-7, with TRBD2 matching over 13 bases. The CDR3 covers 14 residues. Germline CDR1 SGHNT, CDR2 YYREEE (reference sequence). Losses at the gene ends were 4 bases for V and 4 bases for J; bases not matched to a gene: 2. This CDR3 is CASSPGLAGYEQYF. In DNA form, the CDR3 reads TGTGCCAGCAGCCCGGGACTAGCGGGGTACGAGCAGTACTTC.

This clone was seen a handful of times. The chain is built from TRBV18 and TRBJ1-1, with D unresolved. Germline values: CDR1 KGHSH, CDR2 LQKENI. This CDR3 comprises 13 residues. V lost 2 bases to trimming and J lost 4 bases, with 8 bases between them. In DNA, the CDR3 is TGTGCCAGCTCACCATCGGAGGGCACTGAAGCTTTCTTT. Residues: CASSPSEGTEAFF.

This clone appeared a single time. This chain uses TRBV28 with TRBJ1-6; TRBD1 might be the D (6 bases). The CDR3 is made up of 18 amino acids. From germline, CDR1 is MDHEN and CDR2 SYDVKM. Trimming left V 5 bases short and J 1 base short, with 18 bases between. This CDR3 reads CASSNIQGKGSYNSPLHF. The CDR3 DNA is TGTGCCAGCAGTAACATCCAGGGGAAGGGATCCTATAATTCACCCCTCCACTTT. The variable domain in full, completed from reference TRBV28 and TRBJ1-6, reads DVKVTQSSRYLVKRTGEKVFLECVQDMDHENMFWYRQDPGLGLRLIYFSYDVKMKEKGDIPEGYSVSREKKERFSLILESASTNQTSMYLCASSNIQGKGSYNSPLHFGNGTRLTVT.

The chain carries TRBV28 and TRBJ2-7; 8 positions agree with TRBD2. This CDR3 spans 15 amino acids. Germline lookup yields CDR1 MDHEN and CDR2 SYDVKM. With 6 bases clipped from V and 2 bases from J, the junction kept 9 bases outside the gene matches. The CDR3 protein is CASSLSGGSAYEQYF. In DNA form, the CDR3 reads TGTGCCAGCAGCCTAAGCGGGGGCTCTGCCTACGAGCAGTACTTC.

The table lists this clone with a count of one. The V gene is TRBV5-4, the J gene TRBJ2-5; TRBD2 matches at 7 bases. V lost 1 base and J lost 3; bases outside the gene matches: 6. The germline V gene has CDR1 SGHNT and CDR2 YYREEE (reference sequence). The CDR3 spans 15 residues. CDR3 nucleotides: TGTGCCAGCAGCTTGCGGCTAGGGAGGGAAGAGACCCAGTACTTC. Translating gives CASSLRLGREETQYF. Full variable domain (remainder filled in from reference TRBV5-4 and TRBJ2-5): ETGVTQSPTHLIKTRGQQVTLRCSSQSGHNTVSWYQQALGQGPQFIFQYYREEENGRGNFPPRFSGLQFPNYSSELNVNALELDDSALYLCASSLRLGREETQYFGPGTRLLVL.

Note on this clone: Compared with germline, one end of the junction differs, possibly owing to a read error. The chain has TRBV7-7 and TRBJ2-5; the D gene is possibly TRBD1 (6 bases). The V gene's germline CDR1 is SSHAT and CDR2 FNYEAQ (reference sequence). This CDR3 comprises 15 residues. In DNA, the CDR3 is TGTGCTAGCAGCATAAATTATGGGCAGGGGGAGACCCAGTACTTC. Amino acid sequence: CASSINYGQGETQYF.

This clone was found a few times. The rearrangement joins TRBV6-1 to TRBJ1-1, with D tentatively TRBD1 (6 bases). From germline, CDR1 is MNHNS and CDR2 SASEGT. The CDR3 extends over 11 amino acids. V was trimmed by 1 base and J by 11 bases, leaving 8 bases between them. CDR3 sequence (DNA): TGTGCCAGCAGTGAAGTGAGGGGGGCTTTCTTT. Protein product: CASSEVRGAFF.

The chain links TRBV7-3 to TRBJ2-1; no reliable D call. Trimming pared 1 base from V and 0 bases from J, leaving 19 bases between. The CDR3 extends over 19 amino acids. Germline CDR1 reads SGHTA; CDR2 reads FQGTGA. The CDR3 DNA reads as TGTGCCAGCAGCTTAAAGTACCCCCTTCCCCCGAGCTCCTACAATGAGCAGTTCTTC. Encoded protein: CASSLKYPLPPSSYNEQFF.

The rearrangement links TRBV19 to TRBJ2-7; TRBD1 matches 7 bases. CDR3 size: 14 residues. V lost 4 bases, J lost 6 bases, and 9 bases stayed unmatched. Germline V lookup: CDR1 LNHDA, CDR2 SQIVND (reference sequence). The CDR3 sequence: CASSTGTVYFEQYF. Here the CDR3 DNA reads TGTGCCAGTAGTACCGGGACAGTTTATTTCGAGCAGTACTTC.

This sequence joins TRBV9 and TRBJ1-2; TRBD1 matches 9 bases. V trimming: 3 bases; J trimming: 6 bases; junction bases outside the gene matches: 9. This CDR3 region has 15 residues. Germline values: CDR1 SGDLS, CDR2 YYNGEE. DNA for the CDR3: TGTGCCAGCAGCGGACGATCCGGGACAGGGCATGGCTACACCTTC. Protein: CASSGRSGTGHGYTF.

The table lists this clone with a count of one. The chain combines TRBV18 with TRBJ2-2, with TRBD2 matching over 7 bases. Germline CDR1 KGHSH, CDR2 LQKENI. The V gene end was trimmed by 1 base and the J gene end by 5 bases; junction bases not matched to a gene: 1. This CDR3 is built from 14 residues. CDR3 in amino acids: CASSPREGTGELFF. The CDR3 DNA reads TGTGCCAGCTCACCACGGGAGGGAACCGGGGAGCTGTTTTTT.

The chain uses TRBV6-5 and TRBJ2-2; D is perhaps TRBD1 (6 bases). The CDR3 loop spans 16 amino acids. Deletions cut 1 base from V and 3 bases from J, with 12 bases between. Germline lookup yields CDR1 MNHEY and CDR2 SVGAGI. The CDR3 bases are TGTGCCAGCAGTTACTTTCAGGGGTCCTACACCGGGGAGCTGTTTTTT. It codes for CASSYFQGSYTGELFF.

J is TRBJ2-7 and V is TRBV11-3; tentative D call: TRBD1 (6 bases). This CDR3 contains 16 residues. V was shortened by 3 bases and J by 3 bases, with 18 bases between the two germline ends. Germline CDR1 reads SGHNT; CDR2 reads YENEEA. The CDR3 DNA reads TGTGCCAGCAGCTTGTCAATACGGGACAAGAGCTACGAGCAGTACTTC. It translates to CASSLSIRDKSYEQYF.

J is TRBJ1-5 and V is TRBV19, with TRBD1 identical over 9 bases. Per the germline V gene, CDR1 is LNHDA and CDR2 is SQIVND (reference sequence). The V gene end was trimmed by 7 bases and the J gene end by 11 bases; junction bases not matched to a gene: 12. The CDR3 covers 14 residues. CDR3 protein: CASIDRGGRGAQHF. In DNA, the CDR3 is TGTGCCAGTATCGACAGGGGGGGGAGGGGAGCCCAGCATTTT. The full variable domain, with the rest looked up from reference TRBV19 and TRBJ1-5, is DGGITQSPKYLFRKEGQNVTLSCEQNLNHDAMYWYRQDPGQGLRLIYYSQIVNDFQKGDIAEGYSVSREKKESFPLTVTSAQKNPTAFYLCASIDRGGRGAQHFGDGTRLSIL.

The V call is TRBV7-2, the J call TRBJ1-2; a possible D gene is TRBD1 (5 bases). Trimming shortened V by 5 bases and J by 8 bases, and 18 bases separated the two germline ends. Germline CDR1 reads SGHTA; CDR2 reads FQGNSA. This CDR3 contains 14 residues. CDR3 nucleotide sequence: TGTGCCAGCAGCCCTCTGGGGGAGGGTTGGGGCTACACCTTC. It codes for CASSPLGEGWGYTF.

J is TRBJ2-7 and V is TRBV9; D possibly corresponds to TRBD1 (5 bases). This CDR3 has 14 amino acids. The V gene lost 1 base and the J gene lost 3 bases, with 11 bases spanning the gap. Germline CDR1 reads SGDLS; CDR2 reads YYNGEE. As DNA, the CDR3 is TGTGCCAGCAGCGTAAAGCAAGGGGACTACGAGCAGTACTTC. This gives the protein CASSVKQGDYEQYF.